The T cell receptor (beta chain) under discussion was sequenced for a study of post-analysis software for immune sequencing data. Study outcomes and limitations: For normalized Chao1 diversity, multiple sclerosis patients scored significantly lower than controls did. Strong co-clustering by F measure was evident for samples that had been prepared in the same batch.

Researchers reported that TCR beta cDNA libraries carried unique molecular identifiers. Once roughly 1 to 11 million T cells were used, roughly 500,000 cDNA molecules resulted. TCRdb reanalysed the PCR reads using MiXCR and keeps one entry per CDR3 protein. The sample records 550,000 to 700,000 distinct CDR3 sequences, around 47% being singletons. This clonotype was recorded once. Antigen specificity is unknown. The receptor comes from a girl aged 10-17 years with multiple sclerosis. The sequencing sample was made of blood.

In DNA form, the CDR3 reads TGTGCCAGCAGCATGGGGGGCCGATTACAAAGAGAGGACACTGAAGCTTTCTTT. Translating it yields CASSMGGRLQREDTEAFF. The chain carries TRBV5-8 and TRBJ1-1; TRBD1 is a possible D gene (6 bases). Germline CDR1 reads SGHTS; CDR2 reads YDEGEE. Trimming shortened V by 4 bases and J by 3 bases, and 25 bases separated the two germline ends. CDR3 length equals 18 residues.